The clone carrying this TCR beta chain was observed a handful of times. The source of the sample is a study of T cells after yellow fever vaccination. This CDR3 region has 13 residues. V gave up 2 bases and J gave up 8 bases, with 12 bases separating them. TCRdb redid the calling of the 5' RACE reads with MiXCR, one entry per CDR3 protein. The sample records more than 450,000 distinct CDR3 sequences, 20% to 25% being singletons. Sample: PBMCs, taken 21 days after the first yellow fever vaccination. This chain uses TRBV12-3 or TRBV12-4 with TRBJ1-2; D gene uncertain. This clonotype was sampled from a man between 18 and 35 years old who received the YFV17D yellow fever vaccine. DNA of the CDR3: TGTGCCAGCAGTTTATGGTCCGTTGAGGGCTACACCTTC. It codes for CASSLWSVEGYTF.